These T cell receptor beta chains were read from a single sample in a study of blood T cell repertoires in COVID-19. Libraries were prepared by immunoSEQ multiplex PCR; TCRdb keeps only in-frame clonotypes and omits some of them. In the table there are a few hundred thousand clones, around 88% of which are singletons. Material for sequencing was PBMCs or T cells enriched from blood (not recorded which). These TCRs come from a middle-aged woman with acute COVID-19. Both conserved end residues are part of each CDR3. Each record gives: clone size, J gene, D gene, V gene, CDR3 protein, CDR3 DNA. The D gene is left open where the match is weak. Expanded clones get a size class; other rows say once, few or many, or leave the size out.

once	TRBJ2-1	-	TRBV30	CAWSFSAYNEQFF	TGTGCCTGGAGTTTTAGCGCGTACAATGAGCAGTTCTTC
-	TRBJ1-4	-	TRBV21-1	CASSKPLAGYFPTNEKLFF	TGTGCCAGCAGCAAACCCCTCGCAGGTTATTTTCCAACTAATGAAAAACTGTTTTTT
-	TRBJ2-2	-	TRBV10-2	CASSDEVALNTGELFF	TGCGCCAGCAGTGACGAGGTGGCACTCAACACCGGGGAGCTGTTTTTT
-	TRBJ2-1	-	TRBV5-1	CASSRQDLGGYNEQFF	TGCGCCAGCAGCCGACAGGACTTAGGCGGATACAATGAGCAGTTCTTC
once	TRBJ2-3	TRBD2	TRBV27	CASSLSDGGRMADTQYF	TGTGCCAGCAGTTTATCCGATGGCGGGAGGATGGCAGATACGCAGTATTTT
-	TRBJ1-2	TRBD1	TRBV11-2	CASSGQGDSFGYTF	TGTGCCAGCAGCGGACAGGGGGACTCTTTTGGCTACACCTTC
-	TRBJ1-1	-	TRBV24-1	CATSDFGSVSTEAFF	TGTGCCACCAGTGATTTCGGGTCCGTCTCCACTGAAGCTTTCTTT
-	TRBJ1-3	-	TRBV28	CASRSDVRDYAGNTIYF	TGTGCCAGCAGATCCGACGTCAGGGATTACGCTGGAAACACCATATATTTT
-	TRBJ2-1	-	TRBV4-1	CASSQGLIREQFF	TGCGCCAGCAGCCAAGGACTCATCCGTGAGCAGTTCTTC
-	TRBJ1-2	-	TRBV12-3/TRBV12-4	CASKTANYGYTF	TGTGCCAGCAAGACAGCTAACTATGGCTACACCTTC
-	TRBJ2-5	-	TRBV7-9	CASISLGRAETQYF	TGTGCCAGCATTTCCCTGGGCAGGGCAGAGACCCAGTACTTC
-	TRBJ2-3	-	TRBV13	CATGGQGTDTQYF	TGTGCCACCGGGGGGCAGGGCACAGATACGCAGTATTTT
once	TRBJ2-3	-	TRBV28	CASRLSDTQYF	TGTGCCAGCAGACTCTCAGATACGCAGTATTTT
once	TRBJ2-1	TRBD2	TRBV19	CASKTVGVRGRANEQFF	TGTGCCAGTAAAACGGTTGGAGTCCGGGGGAGGGCCAATGAGCAGTTCTTC
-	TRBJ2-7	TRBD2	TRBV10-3	CATGSGRASYEQYF	TGTGCCACGGGTAGCGGGAGGGCCTCCTACGAGCAGTACTTC
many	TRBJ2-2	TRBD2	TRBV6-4	CASSGTSGNTGELFF	TGTGCCAGCAGTGGGACTAGCGGGAACACCGGGGAGCTGTTTTTT
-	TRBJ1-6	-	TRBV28	CASSKTGTPNSPLHF	TGTGCCAGCAGTAAAACCGGGACACCGAATTCACCCCTCCACTTT
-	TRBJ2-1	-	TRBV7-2	CASSSGTYNEQFF	TGTGCCAGTAGCAGTGGGACTTACAATGAGCAGTTCTTC
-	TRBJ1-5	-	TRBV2	CASSRQAEYQPQHF	TGTGCCAGCAGTAGACAGGCGGAATATCAGCCCCAGCATTTT
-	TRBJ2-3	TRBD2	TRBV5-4	CASSFGTSGPSSTDTQYF	TGTGCCAGCAGCTTCGGGACTAGCGGGCCTTCTAGCACAGATACGCAGTATTTT
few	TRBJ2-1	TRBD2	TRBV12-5	CASGLVQGTSAHNEQFF	TGTGCTAGTGGTTTGGTACAGGGGACTAGCGCTCACAATGAGCAGTTCTTC
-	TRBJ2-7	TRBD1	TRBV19	CASSTGQASEQYF	TGTGCCAGTAGTACGGGACAGGCGTCCGAGCAGTACTTC
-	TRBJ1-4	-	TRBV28	CASSSGVANEKLFF	TGTGCCAGCAGTTCAGGGGTGGCTAATGAAAAACTGTTTTTT
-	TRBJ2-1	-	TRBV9	CASSVDQGSSYNEQFF	TGTGCCAGCAGCGTAGATCAGGGGAGCTCCTACAATGAGCAGTTCTTC
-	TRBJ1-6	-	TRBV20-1	CSASRGLGLYNSPLHF	TGCAGTGCTAGTCGGGGGTTAGGGCTCTATAATTCACCCCTCCACTTT
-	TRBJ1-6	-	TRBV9	CASRDDRTPFALHF	TGTGCCAGCAGGGATGACAGGACTCCGTTCGCCCTCCACTTT
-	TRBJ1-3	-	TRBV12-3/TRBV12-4	CASNFRGKTIYF	TGTGCCAGCAATTTCCGGGGAAAGACCATATATTTT
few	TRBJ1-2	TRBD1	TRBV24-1	CATSDLGTGLGGYTF	TGTGCCACCAGTGATTTGGGGACAGGGCTAGGCGGCTACACCTTC
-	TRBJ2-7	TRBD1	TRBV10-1	CASSHDRDLYEQYF	TGCGCCAGCAGCCATGACAGGGACCTCTACGAGCAGTACTTC
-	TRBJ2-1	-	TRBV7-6	CASSLVVLAPLNEQFF	TGTGCCAGCAGCTTAGTCGTCTTGGCACCGTTAAATGAGCAGTTCTTC
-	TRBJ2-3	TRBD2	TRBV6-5	CASGLIAGNTDTQYF	TGTGCCAGCGGCCTCATAGCGGGAAACACGGATACGCAGTATTTT
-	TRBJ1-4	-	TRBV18	CASSPLLDEKLFF	TGTGCCAGCTCACCACTTTTAGATGAAAAACTGTTTTTT
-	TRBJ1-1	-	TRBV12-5	CASVEFQNTEAFF	TGTGCTAGTGTAGAATTCCAGAACACTGAAGCTTTCTTT
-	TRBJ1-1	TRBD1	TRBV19	CASNTHRDRGTSTEAFF	TGTGCCAGTAACACACACCGGGACAGGGGGACGAGCACTGAAGCTTTCTTT
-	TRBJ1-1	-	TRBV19	CASSERLTENTEAFF	TGTGCCAGTAGTGAGCGCCTGACAGAGAACACTGAAGCTTTCTTT
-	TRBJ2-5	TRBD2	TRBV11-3	CASSPQAGEPETQYF	TGTGCCAGCAGCCCCCAGGCGGGAGAGCCTGAGACCCAGTACTTC
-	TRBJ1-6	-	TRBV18	CASSPEGRASPLHF	TGTGCCAGCTCACCTGAGGGTCGAGCTTCACCCCTCCACTTT
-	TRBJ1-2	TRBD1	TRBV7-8	CASTRDRDGYTF	TGTGCCAGCACCCGAGACAGGGACGGCTACACCTTC
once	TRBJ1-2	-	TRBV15	CATSRARQYVYGYTF	TGTGCCACCAGCAGAGCCAGACAATACGTCTATGGCTACACCTTC
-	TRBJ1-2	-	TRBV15	CATRTSGQAYGYTF	TGTGCCACCCGCACGAGCGGGCAGGCCTATGGCTACACCTTC
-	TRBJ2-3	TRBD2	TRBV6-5	CASSPSGSLDTQYF	TGTGCCAGCAGTCCTAGCGGGAGTTTGGATACGCAGTATTTT
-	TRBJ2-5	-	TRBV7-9	CASSLGSAGTQYF	TGTGCCAGCAGCTTAGGGTCCGCGGGGACCCAGTACTTC
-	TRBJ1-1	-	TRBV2	CASMGGRYTEAFF	TGTGCCAGCATGGGGGGGCGGTACACTGAAGCTTTCTTT
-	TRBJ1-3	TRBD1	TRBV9	CASSVDGGRGIAGNTIYF	TGTGCCAGCAGCGTAGACGGGGGCAGGGGGATTGCTGGAAACACCATATATTTT
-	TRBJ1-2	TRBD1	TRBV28	CASSSRQGRLYGYTF	TGTGCCAGCAGTTCAAGACAGGGGCGACTCTATGGCTACACCTTC
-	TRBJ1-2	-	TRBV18	CASSPEQGNYGYTF	TGTGCCAGCTCACCTGAACAGGGAAACTATGGCTACACCTTC
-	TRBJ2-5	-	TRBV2	CASGLSHF	TGTGCCAGCGGACTCTCCCACTTC
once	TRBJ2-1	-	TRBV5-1	CASSVIHNEQFF	TGCGCCAGCAGCGTAATTCACAATGAGCAGTTCTTC
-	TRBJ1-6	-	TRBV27	CASSRGANSPLHF	TGTGCCAGTAGTCGGGGAGCAAATTCACCCCTCCACTTT